Listed below are T cell receptor beta chains from one sample, sequenced in a study of high-grade serous ovarian cancer treatment subgroups. Assay used: immunoSEQ multiplex PCR; TCRdb lists only in-frame clones, some missing. The sample holds some 27,000 clones, about 88% seen once. Sequencing input: tumor tissue. Receptors originate from a human donor with high-grade serous ovarian cancer. CDR3s include the opening cysteine and the closing phenylalanine or tryptophan. The D gene is left open where the match is weak. Part of the rows lack a size; the others show once, few, many or a class for expanded clones.

clone size: -; J gene: TRBJ1-6; V gene: TRBV7-8; D gene: -; CDR3 DNA: TGTGCCAGCAGCGCCCAGGGACTCAGCTATAATTCACCCCTCCACTTT; CDR3 protein: CASSAQGLSYNSPLHF
clone size: -; J gene: TRBJ2-7; V gene: TRBV5-4; D gene: -; CDR3 DNA: TGTGCCAGCAGAAAGGGAATGGACTACGAGCAGTACTTC; CDR3 protein: CASRKGMDYEQYF
clone size: -; J gene: TRBJ1-1; V gene: TRBV11-2; D gene: -; CDR3 DNA: TGTGCCAGCAGCCAAGGACAGAACACTGAAGCTTTCTTT; CDR3 protein: CASSQGQNTEAFF
clone size: -; J gene: TRBJ2-1; V gene: TRBV28; D gene: -; CDR3 DNA: TGTGCCAGCAGTAAAACTCCAGCCGGGACCAGGGAGCAGTTCTTC; CDR3 protein: CASSKTPAGTREQFF
clone size: -; J gene: TRBJ2-6; V gene: TRBV7-3; D gene: -; CDR3 DNA: TGTGCCAGCAGCACACAGGGAGGGGGCTCTGGGGCCAACGTCCTGACTTTC; CDR3 protein: CASSTQGGGSGANVLTF
clone size: -; J gene: TRBJ1-4; V gene: TRBV6-5; D gene: TRBD1; CDR3 DNA: TGTGCCAGCAGGGGGACCGGGACAGGGAATGAAAAACTGTTTTTT; CDR3 protein: CASRGTGTGNEKLFF
clone size: few; J gene: TRBJ2-3; V gene: TRBV2; D gene: TRBD2; CDR3 DNA: TGTGCCAGCAGTCCAGCGGGAGTGTCCACAGATACGCAGTATTTT; CDR3 protein: CASSPAGVSTDTQYF
clone size: -; J gene: TRBJ2-2; V gene: TRBV6-1; D gene: -; CDR3 DNA: TGTGCCAGCAGTGCCGGATACACCGGGGAGCTGTTTTTT; CDR3 protein: CASSAGYTGELFF
clone size: -; J gene: TRBJ2-7; V gene: TRBV4-2; D gene: TRBD1; CDR3 DNA: TGTGCCAGCAGTCCCCGGACAGGGCCCTACGAGCAGTACTTC; CDR3 protein: CASSPRTGPYEQYF
clone size: -; J gene: TRBJ2-1; V gene: TRBV27; D gene: -; CDR3 DNA: TGTGCCAGCAGTTTACGGGAGAGTAGCTACTATGAGCAGTTCTTC; CDR3 protein: CASSLRESSYYEQFF
clone size: -; J gene: TRBJ2-7; V gene: TRBV7-9; D gene: TRBD1; CDR3 DNA: TGTGCCAGCAGCTTTCAGGGGGCAAGCTCCTACGAGCAGTACTTC; CDR3 protein: CASSFQGASSYEQYF
clone size: -; J gene: TRBJ1-2; V gene: TRBV28; D gene: -; CDR3 DNA: TGTGCCAGCAGTTCGGACAGTCGGAGGTATGGCTACACCTTC; CDR3 protein: CASSSDSRRYGYTF
clone size: few; J gene: TRBJ2-3; V gene: TRBV28; D gene: TRBD1; CDR3 DNA: TGTGCCAGCAGGGTAGACTCAGGGGGCAGGTCAGATACGCAGTATTTT; CDR3 protein: CASRVDSGGRSDTQYF
clone size: -; J gene: TRBJ1-1; V gene: TRBV7-9; D gene: -; CDR3 DNA: TGTGCCAGCAGCTTATTTGGGTGGGGTCTGAACACTGAAGCTTTCTTT; CDR3 protein: CASSLFGWGLNTEAFF
clone size: few; J gene: TRBJ2-5; V gene: TRBV7-6; D gene: TRBD2; CDR3 DNA: TGTGCCAGCAGCACGGGACTAGCGGAGACCCAGTACTTC; CDR3 protein: CASSTGLAETQYF
clone size: -; J gene: TRBJ2-1; V gene: TRBV7-3; D gene: -; CDR3 DNA: TGTGCCACCCGAGCGACTGATTCCAATGAGCAGTTCTTC; CDR3 protein: CATRATDSNEQFF
clone size: -; J gene: TRBJ2-3; V gene: TRBV5-1; D gene: -; CDR3 DNA: TGCGCCAGCAGCCCTCAGACCACAGATACGCAGTATTTT; CDR3 protein: CASSPQTTDTQYF
clone size: few; J gene: TRBJ1-2; V gene: TRBV6-5; D gene: -; CDR3 DNA: TGTGCCAGCAGTTACTCGACGGGTGGTAGTGGCTACACCTTC; CDR3 protein: CASSYSTGGSGYTF
clone size: -; J gene: TRBJ1-2; V gene: TRBV4-1; D gene: -; CDR3 DNA: TGCGCCAGCAGCCAAGGCGCAGGCTACACCTTC; CDR3 protein: CASSQGAGYTF
clone size: once; J gene: TRBJ2-7; V gene: TRBV4-1; D gene: TRBD2; CDR3 DNA: TGCGCCAGCAGCCAAGGCTGGGAGGGCGTATCCTACGAGCAGTACTTC; CDR3 protein: CASSQGWEGVSYEQYF
clone size: few; J gene: TRBJ2-4; V gene: TRBV13; D gene: TRBD2; CDR3 DNA: TGTGCCAGCAGCTTCCTCTGGACTAGAGGCAAAAACATTCAGTACTTC; CDR3 protein: CASSFLWTRGKNIQYF
clone size: -; J gene: TRBJ1-4; V gene: TRBV7-9; D gene: -; CDR3 DNA: TGTGCCAGCAGCTTAGCCTCAACTAATGAAAAACTGTTTTTT; CDR3 protein: CASSLASTNEKLFF
clone size: -; J gene: TRBJ2-1; V gene: TRBV28; D gene: -; CDR3 DNA: TGTGCCACCGCCCGAGAGTCTAACAACAATGAGCAGTTCTTC; CDR3 protein: CATARESNNNEQFF
clone size: -; J gene: TRBJ2-3; V gene: TRBV6-1; D gene: TRBD2; CDR3 DNA: TGTGCCAGCAGTGATCCCCTGACCCGGACTAGCGGATTGGGGTTGGATACGCAGTATTTT; CDR3 protein: CASSDPLTRTSGLGLDTQYF
clone size: -; J gene: TRBJ1-1; V gene: TRBV19; D gene: TRBD1; CDR3 DNA: TGTGCCAGTACCATGGACAGGACCGGAAGCACTGAAGCTTTCTTT; CDR3 protein: CASTMDRTGSTEAFF
clone size: -; J gene: TRBJ2-3; V gene: TRBV7-9; D gene: -; CDR3 DNA: TGTGCCAGCAGTTCTGACAGGGAGGCAGATACGCAGTATTTT; CDR3 protein: CASSSDREADTQYF
clone size: -; J gene: TRBJ2-7; V gene: TRBV11-3; D gene: -; CDR3 DNA: TGTGCCAGCAGCGCGATACAGGGCCACGAGCAGTACTTC; CDR3 protein: CASSAIQGHEQYF
clone size: -; J gene: TRBJ1-3; V gene: TRBV6-1; D gene: -; CDR3 DNA: TGTGCCAGCAGGGCCGGGGGCCGCTCTGGAAACACCATATATTTT; CDR3 protein: CASRAGGRSGNTIYF
clone size: -; J gene: TRBJ1-2; V gene: TRBV29-1; D gene: TRBD1; CDR3 DNA: TGCAGCGTTGATACGCAGGGGGTTGGTGGCTACACCTTC; CDR3 protein: CSVDTQGVGGYTF
clone size: -; J gene: TRBJ2-7; V gene: TRBV19; D gene: TRBD2; CDR3 DNA: TGTGCCAGTAGTATTAAGCGGGAGCGCGGCTACGAGCAGTACTTC; CDR3 protein: CASSIKRERGYEQYF